Listed below are T cell receptor beta chains from one sample, sequenced in a study of a mutant IDH1 vaccine in newly diagnosed glioma. Clones were sequenced by immunoSEQ multiplex PCR, and TCRdb holds only the in-frame ones, with some missing. The table shows roughly 70,000 clones, with around 85% occurring only once. No antigens are known for them. The source was PBMCs, collected from a glioma patient whose treatment included an IDH1 peptide vaccine. Receptors were obtained from a woman between 50 and 59 years old with glioma. CDR3s include the opening cysteine and the closing phenylalanine or tryptophan. Each record gives: V gene, clone size, J gene, D gene, CDR3 protein, CDR3 DNA. The D gene is left open where the match is weak. Size values are once, few and many counts, or a class for expanded clones, and some rows have none.

TRBV2	once	TRBJ2-2	.	CASSEIGGHTGELFF	TGTGCCAGCAGTGAAATCGGGGGACACACCGGGGAGCTGTTTTTT
TRBV10-3	.	TRBJ1-3	.	CAISEEGNTIYF	TGTGCCATCAGTGAAGAAGGAAACACCATATATTTT
TRBV7-2	.	TRBJ1-5	TRBD1	CASSLRQGKTQPQHF	TGTGCCAGCAGCCTGCGACAGGGGAAGACTCAGCCCCAGCATTTT
TRBV10-3	.	TRBJ2-3	TRBD2	CAISPTSGVSTDTQYF	TGTGCCATCTCCCCGACTAGCGGGGTAAGCACAGATACGCAGTATTTT
TRBV5-6	.	TRBJ2-6	.	CASSDTDDFSGANVLTF	TGTGCCAGCAGCGACACAGACGATTTCTCTGGGGCCAACGTCCTGACTTTC
TRBV5-1	.	TRBJ1-1	TRBD1	CASSTGVGAKTEAFF	TGCGCCAGCAGCACAGGGGTAGGGGCGAAGACTGAAGCTTTCTTT
TRBV27	once	TRBJ2-7	.	CASSLTGQILSYEQYF	TGTGCCAGCAGTTTGACAGGACAGATTCTTTCCTACGAGCAGTACTTC
TRBV19	.	TRBJ2-7	TRBD1	CASNGRQGIAFEQYF	TGTGCCAGTAACGGCCGACAGGGGATTGCGTTCGAGCAGTACTTC
TRBV5-1	.	TRBJ1-4	.	CASSSDLSGEKLFF	TGCGCCAGCAGCTCGGACCTCTCGGGAGAAAAACTGTTTTTT
TRBV29-1	.	TRBJ1-1	TRBD1	CSVEVDRGTEAFF	TGCAGCGTTGAAGTCGACAGGGGCACTGAAGCTTTCTTT
TRBV7-2	.	TRBJ2-7	.	CASSLLGASYEQYF	TGTGCCAGCAGCTTATTAGGAGCCTCCTACGAGCAGTACTTC
TRBV20-1	.	TRBJ1-4	.	CSASDGALRGW	TGCAGTGCCTCTGACGGGGCGCTCCGGGGGTGG
TRBV7-7	.	TRBJ2-5	.	CASSLGWDTKETQYF	TGTGCTAGCAGCTTAGGCTGGGACACCAAAGAGACCCAGTACTTC
TRBV18	once	TRBJ2-7	.	CASSLVLGGAEQYF	TGTGCCAGCTCACTTGTCCTGGGGGGCGCCGAGCAGTACTTC
TRBV10-3	.	TRBJ1-2	.	CAISGILQGAVDGYTF	TGTGCCATCAGTGGGATACTGCAAGGGGCGGTGGATGGCTACACCTTC
TRBV2	.	TRBJ2-5	TRBD2	CASSEGRLAGVLYQETQYF	TGTGCCAGCAGTGAAGGCCGGCTAGCGGGGGTTCTGTACCAAGAGACCCAGTACTTC
TRBV6-1	.	TRBJ1-2	.	CASSEVEGTF	TGTGCCAGCAGTGAAGTCGAGGGCACCTTC